This T cell receptor beta chain was sequenced in a study of T-cell reconstitution after alpha-beta-depleted transplantation in children. This CDR3 contains 14 residues. With 3 bases removed from V and 8 bases from J, the gap between germline ends came to 16 bases. Preparing the TCRbeta library involved the use of unique molecular identifiers. MiXCR, run by TCRdb on the PCR reads, gives a single entry per CDR3 protein. The data show just over 950,000 distinct CDR3 sequences, less than 30% seen once. Of note for this clonotype: Its specificity is unknown.

Study results and caveats: One year after transplant, T-cell counts and diversity came mostly from newly produced T cells. Reportedly, only several hundred clones from non-depleted graft cells drove alpha-beta T-cell counts at about two months. Some patients owed their high day-60 TCRbeta diversity to surviving recipient T cells and thymic progenitors.

This chain links TRBV12-3 or TRBV12-4 with TRBJ1-1; possible D gene TRBD1, 6 bases. This clonotype originated in a boy younger than two who had a stem cell transplant for SCID, so the T cells may come from the graft donor. The source material was PBMCs, mostly from graft donor cells, sampled 360 days after TCRalphabeta/CD19-depleted stem cell transplant. This CDR3 reads CASSFPGAQSEAFF. The CDR3 nucleotides read TGTGCCAGCAGTTTTCCGGGGGCTCAGTCGGAAGCTTTCTTT.